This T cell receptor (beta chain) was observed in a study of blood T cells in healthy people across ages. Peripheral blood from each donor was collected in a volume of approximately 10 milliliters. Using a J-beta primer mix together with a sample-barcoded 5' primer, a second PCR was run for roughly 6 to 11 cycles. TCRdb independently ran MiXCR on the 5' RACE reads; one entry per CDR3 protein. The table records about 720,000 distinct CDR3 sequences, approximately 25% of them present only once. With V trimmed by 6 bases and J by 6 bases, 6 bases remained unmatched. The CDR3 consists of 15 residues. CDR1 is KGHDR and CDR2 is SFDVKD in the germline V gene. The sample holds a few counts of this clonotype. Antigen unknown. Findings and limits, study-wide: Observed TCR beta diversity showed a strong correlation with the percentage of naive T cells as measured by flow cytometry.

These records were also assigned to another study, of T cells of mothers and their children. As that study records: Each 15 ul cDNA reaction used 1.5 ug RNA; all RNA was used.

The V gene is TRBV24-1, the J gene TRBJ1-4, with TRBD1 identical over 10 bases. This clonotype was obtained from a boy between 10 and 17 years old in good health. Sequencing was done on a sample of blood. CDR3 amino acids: CATSHSGTGDEKLFF. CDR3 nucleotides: TGTGCCACCAGTCACTCCGGGACAGGGGATGAAAAACTGTTTTTT.